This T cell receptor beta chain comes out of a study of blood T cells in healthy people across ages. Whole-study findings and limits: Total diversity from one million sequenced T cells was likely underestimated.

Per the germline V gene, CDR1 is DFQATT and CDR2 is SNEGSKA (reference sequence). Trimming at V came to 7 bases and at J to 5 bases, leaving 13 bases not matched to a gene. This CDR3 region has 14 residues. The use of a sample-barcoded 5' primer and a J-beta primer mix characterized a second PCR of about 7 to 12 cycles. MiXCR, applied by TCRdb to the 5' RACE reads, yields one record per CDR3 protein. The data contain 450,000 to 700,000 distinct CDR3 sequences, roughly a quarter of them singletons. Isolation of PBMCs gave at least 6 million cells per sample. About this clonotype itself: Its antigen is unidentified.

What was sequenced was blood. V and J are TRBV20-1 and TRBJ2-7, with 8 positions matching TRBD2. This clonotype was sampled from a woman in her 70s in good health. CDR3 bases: TGCAGTGTAACCGGGGGGGGCGGGAAAAACGAGCAGTACTTC. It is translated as CSVTGGGGKNEQYF.